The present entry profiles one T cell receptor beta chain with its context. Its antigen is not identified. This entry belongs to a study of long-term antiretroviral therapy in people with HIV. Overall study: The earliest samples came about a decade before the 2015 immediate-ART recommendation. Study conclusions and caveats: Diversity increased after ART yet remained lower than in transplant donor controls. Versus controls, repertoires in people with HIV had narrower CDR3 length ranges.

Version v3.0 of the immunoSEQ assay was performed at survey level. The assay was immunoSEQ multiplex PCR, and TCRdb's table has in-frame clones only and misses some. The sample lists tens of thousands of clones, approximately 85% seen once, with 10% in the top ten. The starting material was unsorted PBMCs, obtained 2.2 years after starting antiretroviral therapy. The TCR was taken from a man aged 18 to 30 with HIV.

CDR3 DNA sequence: TGTGCCATCAGTGCCAACTCAGCAACTAATGAAAAACTGTTTTTT. It codes for CAISANSATNEKLFF. The V gene is TRBV10-3, the J gene TRBJ1-4; D is uncertain. V was shortened by 4 bases and J by 0 bases, with 9 bases between the two germline ends. The germline gives CDR1 ENHRY, CDR2 SYGVKD. This CDR3 comprises 15 residues.